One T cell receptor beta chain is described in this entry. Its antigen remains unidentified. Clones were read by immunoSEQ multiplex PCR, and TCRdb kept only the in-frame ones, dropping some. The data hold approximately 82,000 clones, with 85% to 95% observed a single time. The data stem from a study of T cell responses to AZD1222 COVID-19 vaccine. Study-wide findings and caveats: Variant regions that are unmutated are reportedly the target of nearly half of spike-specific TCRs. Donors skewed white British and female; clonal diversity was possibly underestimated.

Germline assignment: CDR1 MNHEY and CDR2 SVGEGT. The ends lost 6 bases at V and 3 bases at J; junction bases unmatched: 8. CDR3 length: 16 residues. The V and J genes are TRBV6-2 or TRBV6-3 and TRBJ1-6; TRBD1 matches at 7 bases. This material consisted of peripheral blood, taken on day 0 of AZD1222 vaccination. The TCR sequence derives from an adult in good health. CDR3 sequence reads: CASSPTGVIYNSPLHF. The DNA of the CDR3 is TGTGCCAGCAGCCCTACAGGGGTCATCTATAATTCACCCCTCCACTTT.